This entry is about one TCR beta chain. Its target is not known. Germline trimming cut 1 base from V and 1 base from J; bases unmatched to any gene: 2. This CDR3 comprises 15 residues. Germline V CDR1 and CDR2: KGHSH, LQKENI. The data are from a study of long-term antiretroviral therapy in people with HIV. Study-level findings and limits: Documentation of ART adherence, viral resistance or therapy changes was absent.

At survey level, the immunoSEQ assay was run in its v3.0 version. Data came from immunoSEQ multiplex PCR; TCRdb stores just in-frame clones and leaves some out. Of tens of thousands of clones listed, 94% are singletons. Per donor, a minimum of one pre-ART and a minimum of two post-ART PBMC samples were available. Cryopreserved PBMC, at roughly 0.9-11 million per sample, were present before DNA extraction. The sequencing here drew on unsorted PBMCs, taken roughly 7.1 years after starting antiretroviral therapy. V and J are TRBV18 and TRBJ2-7; TRBD1 aligns across 9 bases. This TCR was recovered from a man in his forties or fifties with HIV. CDR3 amino acids: CASSPLGQGSYEQYF. The CDR3 nucleotides read TGTGCCAGCTCACCACTGGGACAGGGATCCTACGAGCAGTACTTC.